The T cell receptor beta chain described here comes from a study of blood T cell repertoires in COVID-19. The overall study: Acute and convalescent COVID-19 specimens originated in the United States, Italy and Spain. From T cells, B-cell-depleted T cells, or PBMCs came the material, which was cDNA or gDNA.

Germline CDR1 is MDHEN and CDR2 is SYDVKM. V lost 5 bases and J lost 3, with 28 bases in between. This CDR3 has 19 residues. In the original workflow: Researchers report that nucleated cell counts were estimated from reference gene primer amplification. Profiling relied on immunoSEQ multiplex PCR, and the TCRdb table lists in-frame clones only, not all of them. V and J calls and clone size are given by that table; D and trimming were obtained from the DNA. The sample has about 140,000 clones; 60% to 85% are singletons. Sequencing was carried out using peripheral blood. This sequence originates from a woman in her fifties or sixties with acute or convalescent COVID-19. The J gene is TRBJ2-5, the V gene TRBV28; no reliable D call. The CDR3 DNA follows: TGTGCCAGCAGTCCCAGGCCTTGGCCCCTTACGGAACAAGAAGAGACCCAGTACTTC. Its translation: CASSPRPWPLTEQEETQYF.